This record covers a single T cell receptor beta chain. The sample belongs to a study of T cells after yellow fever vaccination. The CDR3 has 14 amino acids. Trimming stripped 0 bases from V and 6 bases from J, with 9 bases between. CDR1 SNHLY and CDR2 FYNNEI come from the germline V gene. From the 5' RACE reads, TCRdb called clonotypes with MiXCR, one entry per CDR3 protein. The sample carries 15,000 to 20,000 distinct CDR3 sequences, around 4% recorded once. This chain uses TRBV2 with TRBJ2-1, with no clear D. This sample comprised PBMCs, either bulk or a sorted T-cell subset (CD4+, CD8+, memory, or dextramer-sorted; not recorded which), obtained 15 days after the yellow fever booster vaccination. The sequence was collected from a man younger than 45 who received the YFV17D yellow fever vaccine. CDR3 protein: CASSEASLSNEQFF. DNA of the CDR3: TGTGCCAGCAGTGAAGCATCCCTTTCCAATGAGCAGTTCTTC. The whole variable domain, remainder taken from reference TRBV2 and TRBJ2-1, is EPEVTQTPSHQVTQMGQEVILRCVPISNHLYFYWYRQILGQKVEFLVSFYNNEISEKSEIFDDQFSVERPDGSNFTLKIRSTKLEDSAMYFCASSEASLSNEQFFGPGTRLTVL.